What follows are 25 T cell receptor beta chains derived from one specimen sequenced in a study of beta chain features in type 1 diabetes. Expressed TCRB transcripts were sequenced after all isolated RNA was converted to cDNA. Here immunoSEQ multiplex PCR was the method, and the copy in TCRdb shows in-frame clones only, minus some. The sample has more than 350,000 clones; more than 9.5% are singletons. Sequencing was performed on naive CD4+ T cells from blood. The source is a woman between 18 and 29 years old in good health.

The chain couples TRBV18 to TRBJ2-2; D uncertain. Trimming took 4 bases from V and 4 from J, leaving 1 base between them. In germline, CDR1 is KGHSH, CDR2 LQKENI. The CDR3 has 11 residues. For the CDR3, the DNA is TGTGCCAGCTCACGCACCGGGGAGCTGTTTTTT. Translating gives CASSRTGELFF.

In this sample, this clone turned up a few times. This chain links TRBV9 with TRBJ2-1; 8 nucleotides match TRBD2. Trimming at V came to 0 bases and at J to 9 bases, leaving 5 bases not matched to a gene. Germline CDR1 reads SGDLS; CDR2 reads YYNGEE. The CDR3 runs 14 residues. The CDR3 DNA reads as TGTGCCAGCAGCGTAGTAGCGGGGAGGGGTGAGCAGTTCTTC. This sequence encodes CASSVVAGRGEQFF.

This clone was counted a few times. V and J are TRBV5-1 and TRBJ2-3; TRBD2 is a possible D gene (6 bases). Between the trimmed V and J ends, which lost 4 bases and 4 bases, there was a span of 13 bases. The CDR3 has 14 residues. CDR1 and CDR2 (germline): SGHRS, YFSETQ. In nucleotides, the CDR3 is TGCGCCAGCAGCCCTGGGACTTCTTCAGATACGCAGTATTTT. Amino acid sequence: CASSPGTSSDTQYF.

This clone turned up a few times. The chain has TRBV7-9 and TRBJ1-5; the D is unclear. V was trimmed by 2 bases and J by 5 bases, leaving 10 bases between them. Germline CDR1 reads SEHNR; CDR2 reads FQNEAQ (reference sequence). The CDR3 has 14 residues. The chain's CDR3 is CASSLQDSDQPQHF. CDR3 bases: TGTGCCAGCAGCTTACAGGATAGTGATCAGCCCCAGCATTTT. Together with reference TRBV7-9 and TRBJ1-5, the CDR3 gives the full variable domain: DTGVSQNPRHKITKRGQNVTFRCDPISEHNRLYWYRQTLGQGPEFLTYFQNEAQLEKSRLLSDRFSAERPKGSFSTLEIQRTEQGDSAMYLCASSLQDSDQPQHFGDGTRLSIL.

This rearrangement joins TRBV11-1 to TRBJ2-2; 8 bases map to TRBD2. Germline values: CDR1 SGHAT, CDR2 FQDESV (reference sequence). CDR3 length: 17 amino acids. J was trimmed by 0 bases and V by 1 base; bases with no gene match: 4. The CDR3 loop reads CASSLELAGANTGELFF. CDR3 DNA sequence: TGTGCCAGCAGCTTAGAGCTAGCGGGTGCGAACACCGGGGAGCTGTTTTTT.

V is TRBV7-3 and J is TRBJ2-1; 9 nucleotides line up with TRBD2. This CDR3 has 15 amino acids. With V trimmed by 0 bases and J by 10 bases, 7 bases remained unmatched. The germline CDR1 and CDR2 sequences are SGHTA and FQGTGA. The CDR3 spells CASSLTPLAGNEQFF. CDR3 in DNA: TGTGCCAGCAGCTTAACCCCGCTAGCGGGAAACGAGCAGTTCTTC.

The genes are TRBV25-1 and TRBJ1-2; TRBD1 agrees at 7 bases. Per the germline V gene, CDR1 is MGHDK and CDR2 is SYGVNS. Germline trimming cut 6 bases from V and 8 bases from J; bases unmatched to any gene: 12. This CDR3 is built from 14 residues. CDR3 nucleotides: TGTGCCAGCAGGGAAAACCAGGGGGATATAGGCTACACCTTC. As protein: CASRENQGDIGYTF.

This clone was detected a few times. J is TRBJ2-1 and V is TRBV9, with 7 positions matching TRBD2. The CDR3 contains 16 residues. The V gene's germline CDR1 is SGDLS and CDR2 YYNGEE. The J segment lost 7 bases and the V segment lost 3 bases, leaving 13 bases of the junction unmatched. CDR3 DNA: TGTGCCAGCAGCGCCCGGGACTACCGAATAGAAAATGAGCAGTTCTTC. Translated, it gives CASSARDYRIENEQFF.

The chain links TRBV7-7 to TRBJ2-1; D gene ambiguous. Deletions cut 5 bases from V and 5 bases from J, with 16 bases between. Germline assignment: CDR1 SSHAT and CDR2 FNYEAQ (reference sequence). The CDR3 covers 15 residues. The CDR3 sequence: CASSPDNLIDNEQFF. In DNA, the CDR3 is TGTGCCAGCAGCCCCGACAACCTTATTGACAATGAGCAGTTCTTC.

The chain uses TRBV7-2 and TRBJ2-3; D is perhaps TRBD1 (5 bases). The germline gives CDR1 SGHTA, CDR2 FQGNSA. Trimming shortened V by 1 base and J by 2 bases, and 7 bases separated the two germline ends. The CDR3 runs to 14 residues. CDR3 coding DNA: TGTGCCAGCAGCTTAGGACAGACCACAGATACGCAGTATTTT. It translates to CASSLGQTTDTQYF.

This clone was detected once. The chain joins TRBV5-1 to TRBJ2-7; TRBD1 might be the D (6 bases). The length of the CDR3 is 14 residues. Deletions cut 1 base from V and 6 bases from J, with 14 bases between. Germline CDR1 is SGHRS and CDR2 is YFSETQ. CDR3 in DNA: TGCGCCAGCAGCTTGCGACGTGGGGGCCTCGAGCAGTACTTC. Its translation: CASSLRRGGLEQYF.

V gene TRBV7-8 combines with J gene TRBJ2-5; D ambiguous. Trimming shortened V by 3 bases and J by 1 base, and 12 bases separated the two germline ends. This CDR3 is 15 amino acids long. CDR1 and CDR2 from the germline V gene are SGHVS and FQNEAQ. CDR3 sequence reads: CASSFGPSPQETQYF. CDR3 DNA: TGTGCCAGCAGCTTCGGGCCTAGTCCCCAAGAGACCCAGTACTTC.

This clone occurred a few times. This chain joins TRBV7-9 and TRBJ1-6; D unresolved. The CDR3 length is 14 residues. Germline CDR1 is SEHNR and CDR2 is FQNEAQ (reference sequence). Trimming left V 7 bases short and J 7 bases short, with 14 bases between. CDR3 DNA sequence: TGTGCCAGCACTCCGGGTCAGCAGAATTCACCCCTCCACTTT. It specifies CASTPGQQNSPLHF.

The chain is built from TRBV4-1 and TRBJ1-4, with a tentative D call TRBD1 (5 bases). V gave up 1 base and J gave up 7 bases, with 10 bases separating them. Germline V gives CDR1 MGHRA, CDR2 YSYEKL. This CDR3 is 14 amino acids long. CDR3 bases: TGCGCCAGCAGCCAAGTCGGGGGAGGTGAAAAACTGTTTTTT. Translation: CASSQVGGGEKLFF.

Only a few counts were recorded for this clone. The V call is TRBV29-1, the J call TRBJ1-2; D remains ambiguous. The CDR3 has 12 amino acids. The V end lost 4 bases, the J end lost 4 bases, and 10 bases lay between the germline ends. CDR1 SQVTM and CDR2 ANQGSEA come from the germline V gene. CDR3 nucleotides: TGCAGCGTTGCAGTCTCCACCTATGGCTACACCTTC. As protein: CSVAVSTYGYTF. The complete variable domain, with remaining parts taken from reference TRBV29-1 and TRBJ1-2, reads SAVISQKPSRDICQRGTSLTIQCQVDSQVTMMFWYRQQPGQSLTLIATANQGSEATYESGFVIDKFPISRPNLTFSTLTVSNMSPEDSSIYLCSVAVSTYGYTFGSGTRLTVV.

The genes are TRBV9 and TRBJ2-1; 7 nucleotides align to TRBD1. The CDR3 loop spans 13 amino acids. V gave up 0 bases and J gave up 14 bases; unmatched junction bases: 8. From germline, CDR1 is SGDLS and CDR2 YYNGEE. CDR3: CASSVVSGTEEFF. In DNA form, the CDR3 reads TGTGCCAGCAGCGTAGTTTCCGGGACAGAGGAGTTCTTC.

The chain links TRBV13 to TRBJ2-1, with 10 bases that match TRBD2. This CDR3 has 16 amino acids. J gave up 5 bases and V 2 bases, and 6 bases lay outside the gene matches. From germline, CDR1 is PRHDT and CDR2 FYEKMQ (reference sequence). The DNA for the CDR3 is TGTGCCAGCAGCTTAAGCGGGAGGGCCTGGAACAATGAGCAGTTCTTC. Translated, it gives CASSLSGRAWNNEQFF.

The gene calls are TRBV6-5 and TRBJ2-5; D not certain. Germline-derived CDR1 and CDR2 are MNHEY and SVGAGI. This CDR3 spans 11 amino acids. Trimming stripped 11 bases from V and 2 bases from J, with 9 bases between. The CDR3 region has the DNA TGTGCCGTAGGACGGCAAGAGACCCAGTACTTC. This translates into CAVGRQETQYF.

This chain joins TRBV18 and TRBJ1-6, with a tentative D call TRBD1 (6 bases). Germline-derived CDR1 and CDR2 are KGHSH and LQKENI. The CDR3 consists of 13 residues. V lost 4 bases and J lost 10, with 11 bases in between. The CDR3 spells CASSLDRISPLHF. In DNA, the CDR3 is TGTGCCAGCTCACTCGACAGGATCTCACCCCTCCACTTT.

V gene TRBV2 combines with J gene TRBJ1-5; D remains ambiguous. This CDR3 region has 12 residues. V was pared by 0 bases and J by 11 bases, with 8 bases between. CDR1 and CDR2 (germline): SNHLY, FYNNEI. The CDR3 bases are TGTGCCAGCAGTGAAGCAGTCTCGTCCCAGCATTTT. Translated: CASSEAVSSQHF.

A few counts support this clone. Different DNA sequences within this sample yield the same CDR3. The chain links TRBV7-3 to TRBJ2-5; TRBD1 matches at 9 bases. The CDR3 runs to 14 residues. Germline-derived CDR1 and CDR2 are SGHTA and FQGTGA. The ends lost 5 bases at V and 2 bases at J; junction bases unmatched: 3. The CDR3, as DNA: TGTGCCAGCAGCCGCGACAGGGGGCAAGAGACCCAGTACTTC. This gives the protein CASSRDRGQETQYF.

This clone was counted many times. The rearrangement links TRBV4-3 to TRBJ2-1; D is ambiguous. CDR1 is LGHNA and CDR2 is YSLEER in the germline V gene. The CDR3 runs 13 residues. V was pared by 0 bases and J by 6 bases, with 6 bases between. The DNA for the CDR3 is TGCGCCAGCAGCCAAGATCGGAGCAATGAGCAGTTCTTC. Amino acids: CASSQDRSNEQFF.

V usage is TRBV27 and J usage is TRBJ2-2; 11 bases agree with TRBD2. V shed 5 bases and J 10 bases; nucleotides not matched to a gene: 3. The length of the CDR3 is 13 residues. Germline V CDR1 and CDR2: MNHEY, SMNVEV (reference sequence). CDR3 sequence: CASSMTSGTELFF. As DNA, the CDR3 is TGTGCCAGCAGTATGACTAGCGGGACGGAGCTGTTTTTT.

This clone was detected a few times. This chain uses TRBV11-2 with TRBJ2-3, with D perhaps TRBD2 (6 bases). Deletions cut 5 bases from V and 2 bases from J, with 8 bases between. The CDR3 loop spans 13 amino acids. CDR1 and CDR2 from the germline V gene are SGHAT and FQNNGV. CDR3 protein: CASSQDYTDTQYF. The CDR3 bases are TGTGCCAGCAGCCAGGACTACACAGATACGCAGTATTTT.

The rearrangement joins TRBV27 to TRBJ2-1, with TRBD2 as a possible D gene (6 bases). The V and J ends lost 6 bases and 5 bases respectively, with 20 bases between them. Germline assignment: CDR1 MNHEY and CDR2 SMNVEV (reference sequence). The CDR3 covers 16 residues. The CDR3 sequence: CASRPRTGEVHNEQFF. In DNA form, the CDR3 reads TGTGCCAGCAGACCAAGGACTGGGGAGGTACACAATGAGCAGTTCTTC.